This TCR beta chain was observed in a study of cytomegalovirus exposure and HLA in healthy donors. Assay: immunoSEQ multiplex PCR; the TCRdb copy retains only in-frame clones and omits some. The table has some 200,000 clones, more than 75% seen once; the top ten hold 7.2%. Points from the study as a whole: The study recorded more than 150 TCR beta chains that were cytomegalovirus-associated.

This clone was picked up a small number of times. Its antigen is currently unknown. The donors belonged to the roughly 110-subject validation cohort, separate from the roughly 600-subject first cohort. Germline-derived CDR1 and CDR2 are SNHLY and FYNNEI. Trimming removed 2 bases from V and 5 bases from J; junction bases left unmatched: 6. There are 15 residues in the CDR3. This receptor was identified in a man between 25 and 39 years old in good health and CMV-seropositive. The sequencing input was PBMCs. This chain joins TRBV2 and TRBJ2-7; 10 bases align to TRBD2. CDR3 DNA: TGTGCCAGCAGTGAACTAGCGGGAGCTATCAACGAGCAGTACTTC. This codes for CASSELAGAINEQYF.